This TCR beta chain was captured in a study of blood T cell repertoires in COVID-19. Study context: Material from acute and convalescent COVID-19 was sourced from the United States, Italy and Spain. Nucleic acid was either cDNA or gDNA, and it came from T cells, B-cell-depleted T cells, or PBMCs.

Per the original data handling: Amplification from reference gene primers served as the basis for estimated nucleated cell counts. The assay was immunoSEQ multiplex PCR, and TCRdb's table has in-frame clones only and misses some. Clone size and the V and J calls come from that table; the DNA yielded D and trimming. The data contain a few hundred thousand clones, around 87% of them singletons. This clonotype was sampled from a woman in her forties or fifties with acute or convalescent COVID-19. Sequenced input: peripheral blood.

The CDR3 is CASSQAGVSNQPQHF. The CDR3 DNA reads TGCGCCAGCAGCCAAGCGGGTGTAAGCAATCAGCCCCAGCATTTT. The V call is TRBV5-1, the J call TRBJ1-5; D gene unclear. Germline V gene sequence: CDR1 SGHRS, CDR2 YFSETQ. With 4 bases removed from V and 1 base from J, the gap between germline ends came to 12 bases. The CDR3 sequence is 15 residues long.